Described below is a single TCR beta chain sequence and its context. This clonotype has more than one count but fewer than ten. Its antigen has not been determined. No much larger clone is present one base from it, and per-base qualities are unavailable. Via the germline V gene (reference sequence), CDR1 is DFQATT and CDR2 SNEGSKA. The CDR3 spans 16 residues, from the cysteine through the phenylalanine. The CDR3 DNA has 48 bases and is translated from base 1. The sample's time point label, decoded: pre-sensitization, week 0. The sample's treatment or condition label, decoded: therapeutic diphenylcyclopropenone sensitization with weekly scalp DPC. At each patch-test visit, blood was drawn before the patch test was applied. Eligible patients were aged 18 to 70, diagnosed with alopecia, deemed suitable for DPC therapy, and excluded if pregnant. Total RNA was isolated from unfractionated whole blood collected in Tempus Blood RNA tubes.

The library was obtained by RACE. These reads were obtained on a NextSeq 500. Library preparation attached unique molecular identifiers to individual cDNA molecules for quantitative, reproducible TCR counting. From each blood RNA sample, both TCR alpha and TCR beta chains were sequenced. On the authors' methods: The median number of TCRs per sample was approximately 98,000, ranging from roughly 20,000 to 700,000. V, J and CDR3 annotation of the TCR reads was carried out using the Decombinator software suite. For PS versus PT1 abundance plots, all samples were subsampled to the same number of TCRs (28,000). Expanded TCRs were defined as absent before sensitization and observed at least eight times at the 2-week time point. In-frame beta chains were kept once TCRdb had trimmed the public reads at Q25 with fastp and called clones with MiXCR. Identical CDR3 proteins give one entry, which carries the most common genes and DNA. What appears here as the V and J calls and clone size reflects TCRdb's work, not the paper's. The sample contains some 400,000 distinct CDR3 sequences, around 5.5% of them found a single time. Around 2.6% of the sample rests with the top ten.

This sample is drawn from a study of human T cells and chemical hapten exposure (dated by TCRdb to the early 2020s). About the investigation overall: For sensitization, 2% DPC in acetone was applied to a 2 cm by 2 cm area of upper inner arm skin. Patients additionally received weekly therapeutic DPC doses to the scalp throughout the roughly 26-week study period. Patch testing was done on the upper back using Finn chambers containing 0.01% DPC, and results were scored after 6 days according to International Contact Dermatitis Research Group standards. Blood was sampled from patients pre-sensitization (week 0) and at 2, 6 and about 24 weeks after DPC sensitization. About 29 alopecia patients gave blood for TCR sequencing at one to four time points (pre-sensitization, 2, 6 and 24 weeks). Libraries were pooled for sequencing, and variation in per-sample TCR yields was attributed mainly to small differences in library volumes within the pool. This study followed changes in the peripheral blood TCR repertoire in vivo during primary and secondary sensitization of alopecia patients to the hapten diphenylcyclopropenone (DPC). Most of the patients in the cohort were female, and the cohort covered alopecia areata with under or over 50% scalp involvement, alopecia totalis and alopecia universalis. The investigation overall reported the following: Alopecia, a presumed autoimmune disease, was present in all patients, so the immune response of the patients might differ from that of healthy individuals. Compared with pre-sensitization or healthy control sets, expanded TCRs formed significantly more large CDR3 similarity clusters, which is consistent with antigen-driven responses. Repeated subsampling changed both the strength of the expansion versus patch-test correlation and the threshold at which the correlation became significant. Patch test score was positively correlated with the number of PT1 expanded TCRs, with significance at thresholds 8, 16 and 32 but not at 4. DPC sensitization did not change how many TCRs were above 1 in 1000 frequency, and no evidence was found of alterations in global repertoire structure.

The material was whole blood, obtained in connection with sensitization to the hapten diphenylcyclopropenone (DPC). The sequence joins TRBV20-1 to TRBJ2-3; 8 central bases correspond to TRBD2. This clonotype originated in a woman between 45 and 60 years old with alopecia areata. Some clones in this sample may be carry-over from other donors' samples. The base sequence is TGCAGCGCCGGGACTAGGGGCGTCTCTAGCACAGATACGCAGTATTTT. This yields the protein CSAGTRGVSSTDTQYF.